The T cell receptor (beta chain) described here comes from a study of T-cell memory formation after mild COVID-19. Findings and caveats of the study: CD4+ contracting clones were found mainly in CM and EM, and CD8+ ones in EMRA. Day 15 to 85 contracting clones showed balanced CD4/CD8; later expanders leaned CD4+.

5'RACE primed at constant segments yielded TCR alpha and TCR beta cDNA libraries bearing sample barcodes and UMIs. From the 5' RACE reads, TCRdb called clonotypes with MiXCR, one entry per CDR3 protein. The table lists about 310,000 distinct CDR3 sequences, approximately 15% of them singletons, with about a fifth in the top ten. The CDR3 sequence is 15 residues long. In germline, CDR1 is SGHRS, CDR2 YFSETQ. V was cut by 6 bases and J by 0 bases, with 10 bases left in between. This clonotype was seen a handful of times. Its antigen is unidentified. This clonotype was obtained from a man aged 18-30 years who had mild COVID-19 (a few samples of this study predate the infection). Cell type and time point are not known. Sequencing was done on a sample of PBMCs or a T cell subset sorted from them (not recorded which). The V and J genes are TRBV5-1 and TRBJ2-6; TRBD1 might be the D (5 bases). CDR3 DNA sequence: TGCGCCAGCAACCCTACAGGCTCTGGGGCCAACGTCCTGACTTTC. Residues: CASNPTGSGANVLTF.